The 23 T cell receptor beta chains given below trace back to one sample, sequenced in a study of blood T cells in healthy people across ages. Then a second PCR, running roughly 6 to 11 cycles, was carried out with a sample-barcoded 5' primer and a J-beta primer mix. A single record per CDR3 protein comes from TCRdb applying MiXCR to the 5' RACE reads. The sample yields about 1,400,000 distinct CDR3 sequences, roughly 40% seen once. The sequenced material came from blood. These receptor sequences come from a woman younger than 30 in good health.

This clonotype was detected only a few times. This chain links TRBV6-6 with TRBJ1-5; the D is unclear. The CDR3 spans 12 residues. Trimming pared 6 bases from V and 4 bases from J, leaving 7 bases between. Germline V gene data show CDR1 as MNHNY and CDR2 as SVGAGI (reference sequence). The CDR3 DNA reads TGTGCCAGCAGACTTACTAATCAGCCCCAGCATTTT. Its translation: CASRLTNQPQHF.

V usage is TRBV2 and J usage is TRBJ2-1, with 11 nucleotides matching TRBD2. The assigned J gene may be wrong: the sequence end matches TRBJ2-7 better. The CDR3 contains 15 residues. Germline CDR1 SNHLY, CDR2 FYNNEI. Here the CDR3 reads CASSVAGGGYNEQYF. CDR3 nucleotides: TGTGCCAGCAGTGTAGCGGGGGGGGGCTACAATGAGCAGTACTTC.

This clonotype was counted only a few times. The chain couples TRBV10-3 to TRBJ1-4; 7 positions match TRBD1. The CDR3 covers 13 residues. The junction had 3 bases not matched to a gene; V was cut back by 8 bases and J by 3 bases. Germline CDR1 is ENHRY and CDR2 is SYGVKD. CDR3 sequence reads: CAIRDSANEKLFF. The CDR3 DNA sequence: TGTGCCATCCGGGACAGTGCTAATGAAAAACTGTTTTTT.

The chain links TRBV6-2 or TRBV6-3 to TRBJ2-2; TRBD2 matches at 12 bases. The CDR3 sequence is 17 residues long. After removal of 5 bases from V and 2 bases from J, the junction contained 6 bases not matched to a gene. Germline-derived CDR1 and CDR2 are MNHEY and SVGEGT. CDR3 DNA: TGTGCCAGCAGTCGCGGACTAGCGGGGACCAACACCGGGGAGCTGTTTTTT. Protein product: CASSRGLAGTNTGELFF.

This chain uses TRBV4-1 with TRBJ2-2; no reliable D call. The V and J ends lost 1 base and 5 bases respectively, with 20 bases between them. The length of the CDR3 is 18 residues. Germline V gene sequence: CDR1 MGHRA, CDR2 YSYEKL. CDR3 bases: TGCGCCAGCAGCCAAGTGGCGCCCGACTCATATAAGACCGGGGAGCTGTTTTTT. Translating gives CASSQVAPDSYKTGELFF.

Concerning this clonotype itself: With a much larger clone just one base away, this may be a read error. This chain links TRBV6-5 with TRBJ1-2, with D perhaps matching TRBD1 (5 bases). The CDR3 is 21 residues long. Germline V gene sequence: CDR1 MNHEY, CDR2 SVGAGI. CDR3 amino acids: CASSHSGGSPGRDWPNYGYTF. CDR3 sequence (DNA): TGTGCCAGCAGTCACTCGGGGGGTTCCCCGGGCAGGGATTGGCCTAACTATGGCTACACCTTC.

The chain couples TRBV7-2 to TRBJ1-2; a possible D gene is TRBD1 (6 bases). This CDR3 spans 12 amino acids. Germline V gene data show CDR1 as SGHTA and CDR2 as FQGNSA. The V and J ends lost 2 bases and 8 bases respectively, with 9 bases between them. CDR3 in amino acids: CASSLNGGGYTF. Written as DNA, the CDR3 is TGTGCCAGCAGCTTAAACGGGGGCGGCTACACCTTC.

To note about this clonotype: One end of the junction is discordant with germline, which a read error may explain. This chain joins TRBV11-1 and TRBJ1-1, with D unresolved. The CDR3 is 14 amino acids. Germline CDR1 and CDR2: SGHAT and FQDESV (reference sequence). The CDR3 DNA reads TGTGCCAGCAGCTTAGGCCCCTCGAACGCTGAAGCTTTCTTT. Protein product: CASSLGPSNAEAFF.

The rearrangement uses TRBV20-1 and TRBJ2-1; perhaps TRBD2 as D (5 bases). The CDR3 covers 14 residues. V lost 3 bases and J 6 bases, leaving 15 bases between the germline ends. Germline V gene sequence: CDR1 DFQATT, CDR2 SNEGSKA (reference sequence). The CDR3 DNA sequence: TGCAGTGCTAGGGTCGGGGATTCGTCCAATGAGCAGTTCTTC. It yields the protein CSARVGDSSNEQFF.

The V gene is TRBV3-1, the J gene TRBJ2-5; D might be TRBD2 (6 bases). The CDR3 is made up of 15 amino acids. Germline V gene lookup returns CDR1 LGHDT and CDR2 YNNKEL (reference sequence). Trimming shortened V by 9 bases and J by 3 bases, and 20 bases separated the two germline ends. The CDR3 loop reads CASRDSGTGKETQYF. The CDR3 nucleotides are TGTGCCAGTAGGGACTCCGGAACGGGAAAAGAGACCCAGTACTTC.

The chain has TRBV4-1 and TRBJ2-7; the D call may be TRBD1 or TRBD2 (6 bases each). The CDR3 length is 17 residues. V dropped 5 bases and J dropped 0 bases, with 20 bases sitting between them. Per the germline V gene, CDR1 is MGHRA and CDR2 is YSYEKL. CDR3 amino acids: CASSSPTGAVSSYEQYF. CDR3 sequence (DNA): TGCGCCAGCAGCTCACCAACGGGGGCCGTTAGCTCCTACGAGCAGTACTTC.

This chain joins TRBV29-1 and TRBJ2-7, with 8 bases that match TRBD2. The CDR3 runs to 14 residues. V dropped 4 bases and J dropped 4; count of bases not matched to a gene: 9. The germline CDR1 and CDR2 sequences are SQVTM and ANQGSEA. The CDR3 sequence is CSVVVGLARYEQYF. The DNA for the CDR3 is TGCAGCGTTGTGGTCGGACTAGCTCGTTACGAGCAGTACTTC.

There are a few counts of this clonotype. V and J are TRBV6-6 and TRBJ2-5; 10 bases are shared with TRBD1. CDR1 is MNHNY, CDR2 SVGAGI, per germline (reference sequence). The CDR3 is made up of 17 amino acids. V was clipped by 6 bases and J by 5 bases; unmatched bases: 15. Here the CDR3 DNA reads TGTGCCAGCAGGGGCCTCGGACAGGGGGTTATTAAGGAGACCCAGTACTTC. Its protein is CASRGLGQGVIKETQYF.

This clonotype was counted between two and nine times. A much larger clone differs by one base, so this may be a read error. The chain recombines TRBV2 with TRBJ2-7, with D unresolved. The CDR3 consists of 11 residues. V was clipped by 3 bases and J by 4 bases, with 4 bases between them. Germline V gene lookup returns CDR1 SNHLY and CDR2 FYNNEI. CDR3 bases: TGTGCCAGCAGTGAGGAGTACGAGCAGTACTTC. It translates to CASSEEYEQYF. The full variable domain, completed using reference TRBV2 and TRBJ2-7, is EPEVTQTPSHQVTQMGQEVILRCVPISNHLYFYWYRQILGQKVEFLVSFYNNEISEKSEIFDDQFSVERPDGSNFTLKIRSTKLEDSAMYFCASSEEYEQYFGPGTRLTVT.

This clonotype was counted between two and nine times. The chain links TRBV12-3 or TRBV12-4 to TRBJ2-4, with D maybe TRBD2 (7 bases). Between the trimmed V and J ends, which lost 3 bases and 13 bases, there was a span of 19 bases. This CDR3 has 14 residues. CDR3: CASSFRGGDNEQYF. In DNA, the CDR3 is TGTGCCAGCAGTTTTAGGGGGGGGGACAATGAGCAGTACTTC.

This chain links TRBV2 with TRBJ2-5; 10 bases line up with TRBD1. The CDR3 has 14 residues. Germline loops: CDR1 SNHLY, CDR2 FYNNEI. After removal of 4 bases from V and 5 bases from J, the junction contained 4 bases not matched to a gene. The CDR3: CASSGTGGVETQYF. For the CDR3, the DNA is TGTGCCAGCAGTGGGACAGGGGGAGTCGAGACCCAGTACTTC.

This clonotype turned up a few times. The rearrangement uses TRBV2 and TRBJ1-1, with D possibly TRBD1 on 5 matching bases. V was cut by 5 bases and J by 5 bases, with 15 bases left in between. This CDR3 is 14 amino acids long. Germline V CDR1 and CDR2: SNHLY, FYNNEI. The CDR3 is CASSPSSGGTEAFF. In nucleotides, the CDR3 is TGTGCCAGCAGTCCCAGCTCTGGGGGGACTGAAGCTTTCTTT.

The CDR3 here is CASSYSSRAANTEAFF. CDR3 DNA: TGTGCCAGCAGTTACTCGTCCAGGGCAGCCAACACTGAAGCTTTCTTT. The chain joins TRBV6-5 to TRBJ1-1, with D possibly TRBD1 on 5 matching bases. Trimming cost V 0 bases and J 2 bases, with 13 bases left between them. The CDR3 spans 16 residues. Germline assignment: CDR1 MNHEY and CDR2 SVGAGI.

In this sample, this clonotype turned up a few times. The CDR3 DNA reads TGCAGTGCTAGCGACCAGGGTCTCTCCCGTCTCGACACAGATACGCAGTATTTT. Protein: CSASDQGLSRLDTDTQYF. The rearrangement uses TRBV20-1 and TRBJ2-3; D possibly corresponds to TRBD1 (5 bases). Looked up from germline, CDR1 is DFQATT and CDR2 is SNEGSKA (reference sequence). V dropped 3 bases and J dropped 2 bases, with 24 bases sitting between them. The CDR3 covers 18 residues.

This clonotype came up a few times. The chain links TRBV20-1 to TRBJ2-5; maybe TRBD2 (6 bases). The J call may be faulty, since TRBJ2-7 better matches the DNA end. This CDR3 is built from 13 residues. CDR1 DFQATT and CDR2 SNEGSKA come from the germline V gene (reference sequence). The CDR3 loop reads CSAWDSQADEQYF. In DNA form, the CDR3 reads TGCAGTGCATGGGACTCCCAAGCCGACGAGCAGTACTTC.

A remark on this clonotype: At one end, the junction sequence differs from germline, possibly due to a read error. J is TRBJ2-1 and V is TRBV20-1, with 8 nucleotides matching TRBD1. CDR1 is DFQATT, CDR2 SNEGSKA, per germline (reference sequence). The CDR3 has 16 amino acids. The CDR3 protein is CSARDSRGLSYNEQFF. Here the CDR3 DNA reads TGCAGTGCTCGAGATAGCAGGGGGCTCTCCTACAATGAGCAGTTCTTC.

There are a few counts of this clonotype. V usage is TRBV10-2 and J usage is TRBJ2-7; 7 bases are a match to TRBD2. The J call may be wrong; the DNA end is better matched by TRBJ2-5. The CDR3 extends over 16 amino acids. The germline V gene encodes CDR1 WSHSY and CDR2 SAAADI. CDR3 coding DNA: TGCGCCAGCAGTGACCGGGTAGCGGGTTACCAAGAGACCCAGTACTTC. Protein product: CASSDRVAGYQETQYF.

A remark on this clonotype: One end of the junction fails to match germline, which may point to a read error. V and J are TRBV12-3 or TRBV12-4 and TRBJ2-5; TRBD1 matches 7 bases. The CDR3 has 14 amino acids. CDR3 in DNA: TGTGCCAGCAGTTTCAGGCAGGGGGAAGAGACCCGGTACTTC. This sequence encodes CASSFRQGEETRYF.